These 6 T cell receptor beta chains came from one sample sequenced in a study of T-cell memory formation after mild COVID-19. TCRdb reprocessed the 5' RACE reads via MiXCR and lists one record per CDR3 protein. The sample includes 470,000 or so distinct CDR3 sequences, around a quarter of them seen just once. Sample: PBMCs or a T cell subset sorted from them (not recorded which). Receptors were obtained from an adult woman who had mild COVID-19 (a few samples of this study predate the infection). Cell type and time point are not known.

This clonotype was seen a handful of times. The gene calls are TRBV4-2 and TRBJ2-5; D is possibly TRBD1 or TRBD2 (5 bases each). Per the germline V gene, CDR1 is LGHNA and CDR2 is YNFKEQ. V lost 0 bases and J 2 bases, leaving 13 bases between the germline ends. The CDR3 sequence is 16 residues long. The CDR3 region has the DNA TGTGCCAGCAGCCAAGACTGGGGACGCAATCAAGAGACCCAGTACTTC. It codes for CASSQDWGRNQETQYF.

This chain connects TRBV12-3 or TRBV12-4 to TRBJ1-1, with no clear D. CDR3 length: 13 amino acids. V was shortened by 6 bases and J by 8 bases, with 16 bases between the two germline ends. The CDR3 coding sequence is TGTGCCAGCAGCGTCCGGGCGGACGGGGAAGCTTTCTTT. Encoded protein: CASSVRADGEAFF.

V and J are TRBV20-1 and TRBJ1-6; 11 bases fit TRBD1. The CDR3 sequence is 19 residues long. Germline CDR1 and CDR2: DFQATT and SNEGSKA (reference sequence). After removal of 7 bases from V and 0 bases from J, the junction contained 14 bases not matched to a gene. CDR3 protein: CSVKKGTGGSSSYNSPLHF. CDR3 bases: TGCAGTGTTAAAAAAGGGACAGGGGGAAGTAGCTCCTATAATTCACCCCTCCACTTT.

This clonotype was observed a handful of times. This chain uses TRBV30 with TRBJ2-1, with TRBD2 identical over 13 bases. V trimming: 8 bases; J trimming: 10 bases; junction bases outside the gene matches: 14. Germline-derived CDR1 and CDR2 are GTSNPN and SVGIG (reference sequence). The CDR3 extends over 15 amino acids. The CDR3 DNA reads TGTGCCACATGGGTGACTAGCGGGGGGTTTCGGGAGCAGTTCTTC. This gives the protein CATWVTSGGFREQFF.

The chain links TRBV20-1 to TRBJ2-3, with D possibly being TRBD2 (5 bases). The germline V gene encodes CDR1 DFQATT and CDR2 SNEGSKA (reference sequence). The CDR3 covers 18 residues. V was clipped by 1 base and J by 7 bases, with 27 bases between them. CDR3 nucleotide sequence: TGCAGTGCTAGAGGTTCCGCGGGCCAAGTCGGCGCACTATATACGCAGTATTTT. This translates into CSARGSAGQVGALYTQYF.

This clonotype was recorded a few times. V and J are TRBV19 and TRBJ2-1, with D hard to call. CDR1 is LNHDA, CDR2 SQIVND, per germline (reference sequence). V dropped 6 bases and J dropped 0 bases, with 9 bases sitting between them. This CDR3 spans 14 amino acids. CDR3 coding DNA: TGTGCCAGTAGAGCACAGAGCTCCTACAATGAGCAGTTCTTC. Its translation is CASRAQSSYNEQFF.